This T cell receptor beta chain stems from a study of vaccination and CD4 T cells after COVID-19. The CDR3 sequence is 13 residues long. Looked up from germline, CDR1 is SEHNR and CDR2 is FQNEAQ (reference sequence). V lost 0 bases to trimming and J lost 4 bases, with 7 bases between them. Details on this clonotype: Its antigen is unidentified.

Sequencing of cultured CD4+ T cell DNA used the Oncomine TCR Beta short-read assay. Using its own MiXCR run on the PCR reads, TCRdb lists one record per CDR3 protein. The sample consists of 20,000 to 25,000 distinct CDR3 sequences, roughly two fifths of them appearing once. Treatment specified: 10-day PBMC culture with coronavirus spike peptide pools or control peptides (ViraFEST assay). V usage is TRBV7-9 and J usage is TRBJ2-7; a weak D match, TRBD2 (6 bases). This sequence was found in a human donor who had recovered from COVID-19. The sequenced material came from CD4+ T cells from blood, cultured in vitro. The CDR3 spells CASSLAAGYEQYF. CDR3 nucleotides: TGTGCCAGCAGCTTAGCAGCGGGTTACGAGCAGTACTTC. Drawing the rest from reference TRBV7-9 and TRBJ2-7, the complete variable domain is DTGVSQNPRHKITKRGQNVTFRCDPISEHNRLYWYRQTLGQGPEFLTYFQNEAQLEKSRLLSDRFSAERPKGSFSTLEIQRTEQGDSAMYLCASSLAAGYEQYFGPGTRLTVT.